One and the same sample provided the 28 T cell receptor beta chains below, sequenced in a study of blood T cell repertoires in COVID-19. TCRdb's table, derived via immunoSEQ multiplex PCR, lists solely in-frame clones and lacks some. The sample records approximately 170,000 clones, more than 70% being singletons. The sample was PBMCs or T cells enriched from blood (not recorded which). These receptors were taken from a man between 35 and 55 years old who had recovered from COVID-19.

This clone was counted a single time. This chain connects TRBV6-5 to TRBJ2-3; 11 nucleotides match TRBD2. J was trimmed by 2 bases and V by 11 bases; bases with no gene match: 6. CDR1 and CDR2 (germline): MNHEY, SVGAGI. This CDR3 has 14 residues. This CDR3 reads CACNSGGATDTQYF. As DNA, the CDR3 is TGTGCCTGTAATAGCGGGGGGGCCACAGATACGCAGTATTTT.

As DNA, the CDR3 is TGTGCCAGCAGTTACCGACAGGAGCAGTTCTTC. Translation: CASSYRQEQFF. The chain uses TRBV6-5 and TRBJ2-1, with D perhaps TRBD1 (5 bases). V lost 2 bases, J lost 10 bases, and 6 bases lay in between. Germline CDR1 MNHEY, CDR2 SVGAGI. This CDR3 region has 11 residues.

This chain links TRBV27 with TRBJ2-2; weak D call: TRBD1 (5 bases). Germline V CDR1 and CDR2: MNHEY, SMNVEV (reference sequence). CDR3 length: 13 residues. Trimming took off 6 bases at V and 7 bases at J, with 12 bases between the two ends. The CDR3 nucleotides are TGTGCCAGCAGCAGGGAATATATCGGGGAGCTGTTTTTT. The encoded protein is CASSREYIGELFF.

CDR3 loop: CASTRSRGRVGQPQHF. In DNA form, the CDR3 reads TGTGCCAGCACTCGTTCCAGGGGCAGGGTGGGTCAGCCCCAGCATTTT. This chain connects TRBV2 to TRBJ1-5, with a weak D call TRBD1 (6 bases). This CDR3 spans 16 amino acids. The V end lost 7 bases, the J end lost 6 bases, and 22 bases lay between the germline ends. The V gene's germline CDR1 is SNHLY and CDR2 FYNNEI.

The chain combines TRBV5-1 with TRBJ1-2, with TRBD1 matching over 8 bases. V was pared by 3 bases and J by 8 bases, with 12 bases of the junction left unmatched. The CDR3 is 15 residues long. Germline CDR1 reads SGHRS; CDR2 reads YFSETQ. CDR3 DNA: TGCGCCAGCAGCTCGCTTGACAGGGGCCCGATCGGCTACACCTTC. Its protein is CASSSLDRGPIGYTF.

CDR3 sequence (DNA): TGTGCCAGCAGCTCGGCCCTAGCGGGCTTAGGCTACGAGCAGTACGTC. Protein: CASSSALAGLGYEQYV. The chain employs TRBV7-9 and TRBJ2-7; TRBD2 agrees at 8 bases. CDR1 and CDR2 (germline): SEHNR, FQNEAQ (reference sequence). The J segment lost 3 bases and the V segment lost 4 bases, leaving 11 bases of the junction unmatched. The CDR3 length is 16 residues.

This clone has more than one count but fewer than ten. This chain connects TRBV28 to TRBJ1-2; 11 bases fit TRBD1. The CDR3 contains 14 residues. Germline CDR1 and CDR2: MDHEN and SYDVKM. The J segment lost 7 bases and the V segment lost 5 bases, leaving 6 bases of the junction unmatched. CDR3 sequence reads: CASSTLGQGGGYTF. DNA of the CDR3: TGTGCCAGCAGTACCCTGGGACAGGGGGGTGGCTACACCTTC.

J is TRBJ1-2 and V is TRBV11-2; D is perhaps TRBD1 (6 bases). CDR1 SGHAT and CDR2 FQNNGV come from the germline V gene. The CDR3 is made up of 15 amino acids. Trimming pared 3 bases from V and 4 bases from J, leaving 15 bases between. In DNA, the CDR3 is TGTGCCAGCAGCTTGGGAGGGGGTCCATCCTATGGCTACACCTTC. Amino acid sequence: CASSLGGGPSYGYTF.

This CDR3 is CASSQDRGEADTIYF. For the CDR3, the DNA is TGTGCCAGCAGCCAAGATCGGGGGGAGGCGGACACCATATATTTT. V usage is TRBV14 and J usage is TRBJ1-3; maybe TRBD1 (5 bases). Germline CDR1 is SGHDN and CDR2 is FVKESK. This CDR3 comprises 15 residues. The V end lost 0 bases, the J end lost 8 bases, and 14 bases lay between the germline ends.

This chain uses TRBV24-1 with TRBJ1-4; 9 positions match TRBD1. CDR3 length: 15 residues. Unmatched junction bases numbered 6, after V lost 5 bases and J lost 6 bases. From germline, CDR1 is KGHDR and CDR2 SFDVKD. The CDR3 DNA reads TGTGCCACCAGTGGGGGGACAGGGAAGGATGAAAAACTGTTTTTT. This translates into CATSGGTGKDEKLFF.

CDR3 loop: CASSYSGGVNTEAFF. The CDR3 coding sequence is TGTGCCAGCAGTTACTCTGGGGGGGTCAACACTGAAGCTTTCTTT. The chain uses TRBV6-5 and TRBJ1-1; D possibly corresponds to TRBD1 (5 bases). The CDR3 contains 15 residues. V lost 0 bases, J lost 2 bases, and 10 bases lay in between. The germline CDR1 and CDR2 sequences are MNHEY and SVGAGI.

V is TRBV4-2 and J is TRBJ2-4; TRBD2 might be the D (6 bases). Germline values: CDR1 LGHNA, CDR2 YNFKEQ. V dropped 5 bases and J dropped 2 bases, with 13 bases sitting between them. This CDR3 is built from 15 residues. The CDR3 nucleotides are TGTGCCAGCAGCATGGAGGGAGGATCCAAAAACATTCAGTACTTC. This sequence encodes CASSMEGGSKNIQYF.

The V gene is TRBV2, the J gene TRBJ1-1, with D tentatively TRBD1 (6 bases). In germline, CDR1 is SNHLY, CDR2 FYNNEI. There are 12 residues in the CDR3. The ends were cut back, 6 bases at V and 5 bases at J, with 10 bases in the middle. The CDR3: CASSNRDTEAFF. The CDR3 DNA sequence: TGTGCCAGCAGCAACAGGGATACTGAAGCTTTCTTT.

This sequence joins TRBV6-4 and TRBJ2-3; D not certain. The V gene's germline CDR1 is MRHNA and CDR2 SNTAGT. Trimming shortened V by 4 bases and J by 6 bases, and 11 bases separated the two germline ends. The CDR3 has 13 amino acids. CDR3 DNA sequence: TGTGCCAGCAGTGTCAATCCCCCCGATACGCAGTATTTT. Amino acid sequence: CASSVNPPDTQYF.

In nucleotides, the CDR3 is TGTGCCAGTACCTCTCCCATGGGGAGCCCAACTAATGAAAAACTGTTTTTT. It yields the protein CASTSPMGSPTNEKLFF. This chain links TRBV19 with TRBJ1-4; unclear D gene. The CDR3 spans 17 residues. Trimming pared 7 bases from V and 0 bases from J, leaving 18 bases between. Germline CDR1 is LNHDA and CDR2 is SQIVND (reference sequence).

The chain is built from TRBV14 and TRBJ1-6; D possibly corresponds to TRBD1 (5 bases). Trimming removed 6 bases at V and 9 bases at J, with 12 bases between. The CDR3 runs to 13 residues. Germline V lookup: CDR1 SGHDN, CDR2 FVKESK. DNA of the CDR3: TGTGCCAGCAGTGGGCCGGGGGTTTCACCCCTCCACTTT. This encodes CASSGPGVSPLHF. The full variable domain, with the rest looked up from reference TRBV14 and TRBJ1-6, is EAGVTQFPSHSVIEKGQTVTLRCDPISGHDNLYWYRRVMGKEIKFLLHFVKESKQDESGMPNNRFLAERTGGTYSTLKVQPAELEDSGVYFCASSGPGVSPLHFGNGTRLTVT.

This chain joins TRBV5-6 and TRBJ1-6; 7 nucleotides line up with TRBD1. The junction had 5 bases not matched to a gene; V was cut back by 0 bases and J by 5 bases. Germline lookup yields CDR1 SGHDT and CDR2 YYEEEE. This CDR3 has 16 amino acids. CDR3 protein: CASSLEGQGDNSPLHF. The CDR3 nucleotides are TGTGCCAGCAGCTTGGAGGGCCAGGGGGATAATTCACCCCTCCACTTT.

The chain carries TRBV19 and TRBJ1-5, with a possible D match to TRBD1 (6 bases). This CDR3 spans 15 amino acids. V lost 8 bases and J 0 bases, leaving 14 bases between the germline ends. From germline, CDR1 is LNHDA and CDR2 SQIVND (reference sequence). Here the CDR3 reads CASLFGTNSNQPQHF. Written as DNA, the CDR3 is TGTGCCAGTTTATTCGGGACAAATAGCAATCAGCCCCAGCATTTT.

The CDR3 spells CASSSMTVSSGNTIYF. Here the CDR3 DNA reads TGTGCCAGCAGTTCTATGACAGTAAGCTCTGGAAACACCATATATTTT. V usage is TRBV6-5 and J usage is TRBJ1-3; possible D gene TRBD1, 5 bases. Trimming pared 4 bases from V and 0 bases from J, leaving 13 bases between. The germline CDR1 and CDR2 sequences are MNHEY and SVGAGI. The CDR3 is made up of 16 amino acids.

The chain is built from TRBV7-3 and TRBJ2-2, with 8 bases identical to TRBD2. V was pared by 2 bases and J by 5 bases, with 7 bases of the junction left unmatched. The CDR3 contains 16 residues. Per the germline V gene, CDR1 is SGHTA and CDR2 is FQGTGA. CDR3 region: CASSLAPAGVTGELFF. The CDR3 DNA reads TGTGCCAGCAGCTTAGCCCCAGCGGGGGTGACCGGGGAGCTGTTTTTT.

This clone has just one count. The chain recombines TRBV5-1 with TRBJ1-4; unclear D gene. The length of the CDR3 is 15 residues. The V end lost 0 bases, the J end lost 6 bases, and 12 bases lay between the germline ends. The germline V gene has CDR1 SGHRS and CDR2 YFSETQ. CDR3 protein: CASSLVGSLDEKLFF. In DNA, the CDR3 is TGCGCCAGCAGCTTGGTGGGCAGTCTTGATGAAAAACTGTTTTTT.

The chain combines TRBV19 with TRBJ1-5; 10 nucleotides agree with TRBD1. Germline CDR1 is LNHDA and CDR2 is SQIVND (reference sequence). Losses at the gene ends were 8 bases for V and 0 bases for J; bases not matched to a gene: 7. This CDR3 region has 16 residues. The CDR3 protein is CASHGTGAISNQPQHF. CDR3 in DNA: TGTGCCAGTCACGGGACAGGGGCCATTAGCAATCAGCCCCAGCATTTT.

This clone has just one count. V and J are TRBV5-6 and TRBJ1-2; tentatively, D is TRBD1 (6 bases). The V gene lost 0 bases and the J gene lost 8 bases, with 11 bases spanning the gap. This CDR3 contains 13 residues. CDR1 SGHDT and CDR2 YYEEEE come from the germline V gene. The CDR3 DNA is TGTGCCAGCAGCTTGGACAGGGCGGGCGGCTACACCTTC. As protein: CASSLDRAGGYTF. The whole variable domain, filled in from reference TRBV5-6 and TRBJ1-2, reads DAGVTQSPTHLIKTRGQQVTLRCSPKSGHDTVSWYQQALGQGPQFIFQYYEEEERQRGNFPDRFSGHQFPNYSSELNVNALLLGDSALYLCASSLDRAGGYTFGSGTRLTVV.

In its sample, this clone was seen once. This rearrangement joins TRBV19 to TRBJ1-2, with TRBD1 identical over 8 bases. The germline CDR1 and CDR2 sequences are LNHDA and SQIVND (reference sequence). The CDR3 extends over 15 amino acids. Losses at the gene ends were 1 base for V and 4 bases for J; bases not matched to a gene: 5. CDR3 DNA: TGTGCCAGTAGTATAGGCCAGGGGGCAAGCTATGGCTACACCTTC. This gives the protein CASSIGQGASYGYTF.

This chain links TRBV6-5 with TRBJ2-7; 8 nucleotides agree with TRBD1. Germline V lookup: CDR1 MNHEY, CDR2 SVGAGI. The J segment lost 3 bases and the V segment lost 6 bases, leaving 4 bases of the junction unmatched. The CDR3 spans 13 residues. The CDR3 bases are TGTGCCAGCAGCCGGACAGGGAACTACGAGCAGTACGTC. Translation gives CASSRTGNYEQYV.

The chain couples TRBV6-5 to TRBJ1-1; TRBD1 matches 9 bases. The CDR3 contains 15 residues. CDR1 and CDR2 from the germline V gene are MNHEY and SVGAGI. V trimming: 5 bases; J trimming: 0 bases; junction bases outside the gene matches: 4. In nucleotides, the CDR3 is TGTGCCAGCAGTACCCGGACAGGGGTGAACACTGAAGCTTTCTTT. It is translated as CASSTRTGVNTEAFF.

This clone appeared once. The chain links TRBV27 to TRBJ1-1; maybe TRBD1 (6 bases). Germline CDR1 reads MNHEY; CDR2 reads SMNVEV (reference sequence). The CDR3 is made up of 14 amino acids. With 6 bases removed from V and 5 bases from J, the gap between germline ends came to 16 bases. CDR3 sequence reads: CASRIQEGGTEAFF. CDR3 bases: TGTGCCAGCAGGATACAGGAGGGGGGGACTGAAGCTTTCTTT.

This chain links TRBV7-9 with TRBJ2-2; the D is unclear. CDR3 length: 15 amino acids. V shed 2 bases and J shed 6 bases, with 13 bases lying between them. CDR1 is SEHNR, CDR2 FQNEAQ, per germline (reference sequence). The DNA of the CDR3 is TGTGCCAGCAGCTTAAGGCTGGAGCAGCCCGGGGAGCTGTTTTTT. This sequence encodes CASSLRLEQPGELFF.